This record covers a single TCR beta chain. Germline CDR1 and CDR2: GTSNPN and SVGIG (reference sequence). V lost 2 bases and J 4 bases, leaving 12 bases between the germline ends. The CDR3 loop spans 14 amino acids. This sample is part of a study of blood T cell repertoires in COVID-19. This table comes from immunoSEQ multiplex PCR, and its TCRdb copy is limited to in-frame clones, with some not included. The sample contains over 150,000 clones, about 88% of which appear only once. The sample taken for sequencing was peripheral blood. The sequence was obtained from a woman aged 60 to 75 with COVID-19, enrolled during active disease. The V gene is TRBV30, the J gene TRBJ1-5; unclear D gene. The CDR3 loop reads CAWSRPNGNQPQHF. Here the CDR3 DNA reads TGTGCCTGGAGTCGCCCTAACGGGAATCAGCCCCAGCATTTT.